This TCR beta chain was sequenced for a study of Graves' ophthalmopathy and Graves' hyperthyroidism. The CDR3 sequence is 14 residues long. The V end was cut by 7 bases, the J end by 3 bases, with 16 bases between. Germline CDR1 reads SGHTA; CDR2 reads FQGNSA. Exclusion criteria comprised other autoimmune diseases, uncontrolled infections, pregnancy or lactation in patients. As diagnostic evidence, clinical symptoms, serum thyroxine, TRAb, thyroid ultrasound and orbital computed tomography were relied upon. Study-level results: Most expanded thyroid clonotypes above 0.001 frequency also appeared in blood.

This clonotype was observed at least ten times. Its antigen remains unidentified. The TCR beta CDR3 regions underwent amplification from RNA transcripts. Following a first-round RT-PCR that used HTBI primers, a second-round multiplex PCR was carried out. TCRdb independently ran MiXCR on the multiplex PCR reads; one entry per CDR3 protein. The table has 650,000 to 800,000 distinct CDR3 sequences, over 40% seen once; the top ten hold around 3.3%. The chain is built from TRBV7-2 and TRBJ2-7; D is tentatively TRBD1 or TRBD2 (5 bases each). Sequencing was carried out using peripheral blood. The sequence came from an adult man with Graves' ophthalmopathy. The CDR3 nucleotides are TGTGCCAGCACCCAAGACCAGAGGGGCTACGAGCAGTACTTC. The encoded protein is CASTQDQRGYEQYF.